This entry is about one T cell receptor beta chain. Its antigen is not known. The CDR3 totals 15 residues. Trimming removed 0 bases from V and 2 bases from J, with 11 bases in between. Germline V lookup: CDR1 DFQATT, CDR2 SNEGSKA (reference sequence). The data derive from a study of response to subunit inactivated influenza vaccine. Study findings and constraints: That few new T cells are recruited by each seasonal influenza vaccination was the authors' suggestion.

Each CDR3 protein is one row after TCRdb ran MiXCR on the RT-PCR reads. The profile covers over 800,000 distinct CDR3 sequences, with 21% appearing a single time and 10% to 13% taken by the ten largest. The clonotype comes from a man in his forties or fifties who received an inactivated influenza vaccine. This chain joins TRBV20-1 and TRBJ2-1; D unresolved. The starting material was PBMCs from blood, obtained more than 4 days after vaccination. CDR3 coding DNA: TGCAGTGCTAGAGATGTCCACGAGCCCTACAATGAGCAGTTCTTC. Its translation is CSARDVHEPYNEQFF.